The present entry profiles one TCR beta chain with its context. The authors ran a second PCR of about 7 to 11 cycles using a sample-barcoded 5' primer and a J-beta primer mix. TCRdb re-analysed the 5' RACE reads in MiXCR, keeping a single row per CDR3 protein. In the table there are around 970,000 distinct CDR3 sequences, roughly half of which are singletons. These data belong to a study of blood T cells in healthy people across ages. The source material was blood. The receptor's source is an older woman in good health.

CDR3 DNA sequence: TGCAGTGCTAGACCGGGGCTAGCGGGAGGCGAGCAGTACTTC. This encodes CSARPGLAGGEQYF. The rearrangement joins TRBV20-1 to TRBJ2-7, with 11 bases fitting TRBD2. The germline CDR1 and CDR2 sequences are DFQATT and SNEGSKA (reference sequence). CDR3 length: 14 residues. V lost 2 bases to trimming and J lost 6 bases; unmatched junction nucleotides: 6.